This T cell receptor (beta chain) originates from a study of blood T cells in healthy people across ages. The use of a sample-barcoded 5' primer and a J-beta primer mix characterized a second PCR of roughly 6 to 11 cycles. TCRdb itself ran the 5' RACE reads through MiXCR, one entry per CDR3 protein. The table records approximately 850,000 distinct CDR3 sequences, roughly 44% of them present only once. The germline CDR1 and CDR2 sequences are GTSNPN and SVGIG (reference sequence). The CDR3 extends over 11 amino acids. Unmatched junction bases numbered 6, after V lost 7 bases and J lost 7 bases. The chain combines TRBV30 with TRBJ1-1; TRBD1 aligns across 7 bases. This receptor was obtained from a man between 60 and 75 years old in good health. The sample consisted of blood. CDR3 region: CASGQLNEAFF. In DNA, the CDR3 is TGTGCCTCGGGACAGCTTAATGAAGCTTTCTTT.